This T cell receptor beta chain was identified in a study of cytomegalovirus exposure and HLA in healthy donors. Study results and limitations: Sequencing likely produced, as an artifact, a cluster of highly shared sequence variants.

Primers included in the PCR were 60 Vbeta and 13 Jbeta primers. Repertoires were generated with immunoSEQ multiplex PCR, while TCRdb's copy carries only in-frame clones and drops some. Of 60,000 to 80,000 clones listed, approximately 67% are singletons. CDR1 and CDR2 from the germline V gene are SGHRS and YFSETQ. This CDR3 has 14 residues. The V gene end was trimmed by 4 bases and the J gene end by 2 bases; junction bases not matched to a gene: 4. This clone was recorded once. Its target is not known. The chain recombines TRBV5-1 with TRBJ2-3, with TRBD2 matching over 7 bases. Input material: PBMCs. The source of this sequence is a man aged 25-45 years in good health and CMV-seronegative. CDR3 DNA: TGCGCCAGCAGCCCCCGACTAGCCACAGATACGCAGTATTTT. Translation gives CASSPRLATDTQYF.